The 18 T cell receptor beta chains given below trace back to one sample, sequenced in a study of T cells after posttransplantation cyclophosphamide. Some clones are missing from TCRdb's copy, which holds only in-frame ones; the method was immunoSEQ multiplex PCR. The profile covers around 16,000 clones, with about four fifths appearing a single time and about 5% taken by the ten largest. Control samples came 1 year after myeloablative marrow transplants with methotrexate plus calcineurin inhibitor. The sample was PBMCs, taken less than 400 days after allogeneic stem cell transplant with calcineurin inhibitor and methotrexate. The origin of the receptors is a male patient aged 18 to 35 who received an allogeneic stem cell transplant from a related donor, was CMV-positive, and had no GVHD. The T cells may come from the graft donor.

The chain is built from TRBV7-3 and TRBJ2-7, with 7 bases identical to TRBD1. V shed 6 bases and J 5 bases; nucleotides not matched to a gene: 10. The V gene's germline CDR1 is SGHTA and CDR2 FQGTGA. The CDR3 contains 14 residues. The CDR3, as DNA: TGTGCCAGCAGTAGACAGGGAGCTCTGGACGAGCAGTACTTC. Residues: CASSRQGALDEQYF. Using reference TRBV7-3 and TRBJ2-7 for the parts outside the CDR3, the full variable domain is GAGVSQTPSNKVTEKGKYVELRCDPISGHTALYWYRQSLGQGPEFLIYFQGTGAADDSGLPNDRFFAVRPEGSVSTLKIQRTERGDSAVYLCASSRQGALDEQYFGPGTRLTVT.

The chain uses TRBV18 and TRBJ1-1; the D gene is possibly TRBD1 (5 bases). V was shortened by 3 bases and J by 1 base, with 12 bases between the two germline ends. This CDR3 has 15 residues. The germline gives CDR1 KGHSH, CDR2 LQKENI. DNA of the CDR3: TGTGCCAGCTCACCGTCGGGCCAGGGGAACACTGAAGCTTTCTTT. Amino acids: CASSPSGQGNTEAFF.

The genes are TRBV6-1 and TRBJ2-7, with D possibly being TRBD1 (5 bases). This CDR3 region has 13 residues. Trimming removed 6 bases at V and 7 bases at J, with 16 bases between. Germline lookup yields CDR1 MNHNS and CDR2 SASEGT. CDR3 bases: TGTGCCAGCAGCCAATCTCCAGGGTATGAGCAGTACTTC. It yields the protein CASSQSPGYEQYF.

The rearrangement joins TRBV29-1 to TRBJ1-1; D ambiguous. This CDR3 contains 11 residues. V lost 6 bases to trimming and J lost 0 bases, with 5 bases between them. Germline lookup yields CDR1 SQVTM and CDR2 ANQGSEA. The CDR3 DNA reads as TGCAGCGTCGCAGTGAACACTGAAGCTTTCTTT. Translating gives CSVAVNTEAFF. Together with reference TRBV29-1 and TRBJ1-1, the CDR3 gives the full variable domain: SAVISQKPSRDICQRGTSLTIQCQVDSQVTMMFWYRQQPGQSLTLIATANQGSEATYESGFVIDKFPISRPNLTFSTLTVSNMSPEDSSIYLCSVAVNTEAFFGQGTRLTVV.

The chain is built from TRBV5-1 and TRBJ1-4; 8 bases are shared with TRBD1. V lost 3 bases and J lost 7; bases outside the gene matches: 8. The CDR3 is made up of 15 amino acids. Germline CDR1 and CDR2: SGHRS and YFSETQ. The CDR3 is CASSSSGGSGEKLFF. The CDR3 DNA reads TGCGCCAGCAGCTCCTCAGGGGGCAGCGGTGAAAAACTGTTTTTT.

The chain combines TRBV5-1 with TRBJ2-7; D remains unclear. Germline CDR1 reads SGHRS; CDR2 reads YFSETQ. V dropped 4 bases and J dropped 3 bases, with 11 bases sitting between them. This CDR3 has 13 amino acids. The CDR3: CASSQPALYEQYF. The CDR3 DNA is TGCGCCAGCAGCCAACCTGCACTCTACGAGCAGTACTTC.

The gene calls are TRBV5-1 and TRBJ1-3; 10 bases agree with TRBD1. Germline V CDR1 and CDR2: SGHRS, YFSETQ. The CDR3 consists of 15 residues. Trimming removed 4 bases from V and 9 bases from J; junction bases left unmatched: 10. The CDR3 here is CASSLGTGDRGTIYF. CDR3 DNA sequence: TGCGCCAGCAGCCTCGGGACAGGGGATAGAGGCACCATATATTTT.

The rearrangement uses TRBV6-4 and TRBJ2-3, with 11 nucleotides matching TRBD2. This CDR3 is built from 15 residues. Germline lookup yields CDR1 MRHNA and CDR2 SNTAGT. V gave up 3 bases and J gave up 2 bases; unmatched junction bases: 1. The CDR3 spells CASSELAGDTDTQYF. Written as DNA, the CDR3 is TGTGCCAGCAGTGAACTAGCGGGGGACACAGATACGCAGTATTTT.

This clone appeared a few times. The CDR3 spells CASRGQSSTNEKLFF. Here the CDR3 DNA reads TGTGCCAGCAGGGGCCAATCTTCAACTAATGAAAAACTGTTTTTT. This chain uses TRBV2 with TRBJ1-4; D gene uncertain. V was clipped by 6 bases and J by 0 bases, with 11 bases between them. Looked up from germline, CDR1 is SNHLY and CDR2 is FYNNEI. This CDR3 comprises 15 residues.

This sequence joins TRBV28 and TRBJ2-5, with 9 nucleotides matching TRBD1. J lost 4 bases, V lost 2 bases, and 5 bases had no gene match. The germline V gene has CDR1 MDHEN and CDR2 SYDVKM. The CDR3 covers 15 residues. DNA of the CDR3: TGTGCCAGCAGTTTAGGGACAGGGTCGGGAGAGACCCAGTACTTC. Its translation: CASSLGTGSGETQYF.

The V gene is TRBV19, the J gene TRBJ2-1, with D possibly TRBD2 on 6 matching bases. The V end lost 4 bases, the J end lost 0 bases, and 19 bases lay between the germline ends. Germline CDR1 reads LNHDA; CDR2 reads SQIVND (reference sequence). The CDR3 length is 18 residues. In DNA, the CDR3 is TGTGCCAGTAGTACCACAATCGCTAGCGTCAGCTCCTACAATGAGCAGTTCTTC. Its translation is CASSTTIASVSSYNEQFF.

The chain is built from TRBV4-2 and TRBJ1-5; TRBD1 matches 7 bases. Germline V gene sequence: CDR1 LGHNA, CDR2 YNFKEQ. With 4 bases clipped from V and 5 bases from J, the junction kept 8 bases outside the gene matches. CDR3 length: 15 residues. DNA for the CDR3: TGTGCCAGCAGCCTACAGGGGCAGGAGGATCAGCCCCAGCATTTT. Translating it yields CASSLQGQEDQPQHF.

The chain combines TRBV1 with TRBJ2-1; the tabulated D call, TRBD2, remains unverified against the DNA. TRBV1 is a listed pseudogene. The CDR3 is 16 residues long. The CDR3 DNA follows: TGCACCAGCAGCCAAGAGGTGAAGGGACTATCCAATGAGCAGTTCTTC. Residues: CTSSQEVKGLSNEQFF.

The CDR3 DNA follows: TGTGCCATCAGTGGCGAAGGGGGCTCCAACCAGCCCCAGCATTTT. This gives the protein CAISGEGGSNQPQHF. V gene TRBV10-3 combines with J gene TRBJ1-5, with TRBD1 matching over 7 bases. The CDR3 runs 15 residues. V dropped 4 bases and J dropped 7; count of bases not matched to a gene: 10. Germline V gives CDR1 ENHRY, CDR2 SYGVKD.

J is TRBJ1-5 and V is TRBV15; no clear D. The germline V and J ends were trimmed by 1 base and 0 bases, with 7 bases remaining between them. This CDR3 is 15 amino acids long. Germline CDR1 reads LNHNV; CDR2 reads YYDKDF (reference sequence). DNA for the CDR3: TGTGCCACCAGCAGAGGTGTCCATAGCAATCAGCCCCAGCATTTT. Translating it yields CATSRGVHSNQPQHF. The full variable domain, its missing parts supplied by reference TRBV15 and TRBJ1-5, is DAMVIQNPRYQVTQFGKPVTLSCSQTLNHNVMYWYQQKSSQAPKLLFHYYDKDFNNEADTPDNFQSRRPNTSFCFLDIRSPGLGDTAMYLCATSRGVHSNQPQHFGDGTRLSIL.

For this clone: A read error may account for a junction end that differs from germline. The genes are TRBV2 and TRBJ2-1; TRBD2 matches 9 bases. Per the germline V gene, CDR1 is SNHLY and CDR2 is FYNNEI. This CDR3 comprises 14 residues. CDR3 in amino acids: CASSEAKASGKRIF. In DNA form, the CDR3 reads TGTGCCAGCAGTGAAGCGAAGGCTAGCGGGAAGAGGATCTTC.

The chain is built from TRBV6-5 and TRBJ2-7; TRBD1 aligns across 7 bases. The J segment lost 4 bases and the V segment lost 4 bases, leaving 10 bases of the junction unmatched. The CDR3 covers 15 residues. In germline, CDR1 is MNHEY, CDR2 SVGAGI. The CDR3 loop reads CASSFRQGGWYEQYF. DNA of the CDR3: TGTGCCAGCAGTTTTAGACAGGGTGGTTGGTACGAGCAGTACTTC.

In its sample, this clone was seen once. This sequence joins TRBV10-2 and TRBJ1-5, with 7 bases fitting TRBD1. The V gene's germline CDR1 is WSHSY and CDR2 SAAADI. Losses at the gene ends were 4 bases for V and 2 bases for J; bases not matched to a gene: 5. The CDR3 totals 15 residues. This CDR3 reads CASSASGQRNQPQHF. CDR3 nucleotides: TGCGCCAGCAGTGCGTCGGGACAGCGCAATCAGCCCCAGCATTTT.